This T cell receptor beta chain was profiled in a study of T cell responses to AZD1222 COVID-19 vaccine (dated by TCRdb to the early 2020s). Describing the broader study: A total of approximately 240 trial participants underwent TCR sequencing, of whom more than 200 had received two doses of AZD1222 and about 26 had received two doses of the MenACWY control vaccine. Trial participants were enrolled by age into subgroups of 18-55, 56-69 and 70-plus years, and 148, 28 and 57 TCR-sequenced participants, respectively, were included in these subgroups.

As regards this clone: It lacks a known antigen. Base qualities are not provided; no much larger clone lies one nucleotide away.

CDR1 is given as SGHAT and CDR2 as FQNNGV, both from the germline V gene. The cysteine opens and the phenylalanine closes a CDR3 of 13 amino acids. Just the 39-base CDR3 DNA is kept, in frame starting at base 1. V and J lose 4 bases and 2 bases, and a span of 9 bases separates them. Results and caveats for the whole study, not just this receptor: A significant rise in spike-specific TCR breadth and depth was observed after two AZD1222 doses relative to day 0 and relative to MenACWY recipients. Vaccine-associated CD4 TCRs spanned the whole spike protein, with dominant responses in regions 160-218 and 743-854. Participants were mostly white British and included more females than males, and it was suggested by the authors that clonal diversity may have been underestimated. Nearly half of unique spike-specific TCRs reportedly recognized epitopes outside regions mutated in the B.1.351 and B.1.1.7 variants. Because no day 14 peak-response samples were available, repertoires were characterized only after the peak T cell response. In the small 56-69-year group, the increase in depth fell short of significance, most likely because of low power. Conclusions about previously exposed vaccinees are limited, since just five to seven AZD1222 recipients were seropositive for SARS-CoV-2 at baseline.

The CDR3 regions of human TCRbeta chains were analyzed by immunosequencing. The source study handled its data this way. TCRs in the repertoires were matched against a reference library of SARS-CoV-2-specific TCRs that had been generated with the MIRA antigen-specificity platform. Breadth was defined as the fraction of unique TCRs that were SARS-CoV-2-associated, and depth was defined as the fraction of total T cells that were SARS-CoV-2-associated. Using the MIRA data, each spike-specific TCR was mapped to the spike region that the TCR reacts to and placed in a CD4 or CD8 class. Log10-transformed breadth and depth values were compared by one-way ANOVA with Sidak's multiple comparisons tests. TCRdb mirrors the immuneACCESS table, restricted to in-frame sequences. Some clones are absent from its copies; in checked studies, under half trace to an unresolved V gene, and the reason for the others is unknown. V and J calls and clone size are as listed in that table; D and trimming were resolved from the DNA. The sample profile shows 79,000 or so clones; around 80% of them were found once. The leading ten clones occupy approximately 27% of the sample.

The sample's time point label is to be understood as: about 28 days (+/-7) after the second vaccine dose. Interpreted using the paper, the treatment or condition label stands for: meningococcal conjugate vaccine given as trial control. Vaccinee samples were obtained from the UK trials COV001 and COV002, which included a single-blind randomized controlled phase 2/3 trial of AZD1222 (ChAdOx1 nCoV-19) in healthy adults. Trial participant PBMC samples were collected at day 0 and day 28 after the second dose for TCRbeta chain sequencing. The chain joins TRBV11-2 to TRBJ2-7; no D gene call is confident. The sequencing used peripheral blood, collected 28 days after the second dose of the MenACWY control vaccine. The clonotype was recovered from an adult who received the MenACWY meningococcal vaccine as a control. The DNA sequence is TGTGCCAGCAGCTCCGGGTTGCCCTACGAGCAGTACTTC. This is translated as CASSSGLPYEQYF. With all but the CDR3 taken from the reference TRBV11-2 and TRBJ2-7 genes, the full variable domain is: EAGVAQSPRYKIIEKRQSVAFWCNPISGHATLYWYQQILGQGPKLLIQFQNNGVVDDSQLPKDRFSAERLKGVDSTLKIQPAKLEDSAVYLCASSSGLPYEQYFGPGTRLTVT.